The next 32 T cell receptor beta chains were all read from a single sample in a study of identical twins. MiXCR, run by TCRdb on the 5' RACE reads, gives a single entry per CDR3 protein. The data show roughly 1,500,000 distinct CDR3 sequences, 25% to 35% seen once. Material: cord blood. These receptors all stem from a newborn girl in good health.

This clonotype was detected a few times. The chain has TRBV4-1 and TRBJ2-3, with 9 bases aligning to TRBD2. Germline loops: CDR1 MGHRA, CDR2 YSYEKL. The CDR3 runs to 17 residues. J lost 2 bases, V lost 3 bases, and 9 bases had no gene match. The CDR3 DNA is TGCGCCAGCAGCCATTCTCTAGCGGGGACGTACACAGATACGCAGTATTTT. Its translation: CASSHSLAGTYTDTQYF.

This clonotype appeared once. The rearrangement joins TRBV5-1 to TRBJ2-1; TRBD2 agrees at 7 bases. The J call may be mistaken, given a closer DNA end match to TRBJ2-7. Germline V gene sequence: CDR1 SGHRS, CDR2 YFSETQ. This CDR3 has 17 residues. Here the CDR3 reads CASSTSEFSRSYNEQYF. DNA of the CDR3: TGCGCCAGCTCAACTAGCGAATTTTCCCGCTCCTACAATGAGCAGTACTTC.

This chain links TRBV6-6 with TRBJ2-1, with 11 bases matching TRBD2. The J call may not be correct, given that the DNA end is closer to TRBJ2-7. Germline CDR1 reads MNHNY; CDR2 reads SVGAGI (reference sequence). CDR3 length: 17 amino acids. The CDR3 sequence: CASSYPVAGGPYNEQYF. Here the CDR3 DNA reads TGTGCCAGCAGTTACCCTGTAGCGGGAGGGCCCTACAATGAGCAGTACTTC.

This clonotype was seen a few times. The chain combines TRBV7-2 with TRBJ2-7; D perhaps matches TRBD2 (6 bases). This CDR3 is 17 amino acids long. V was cut by 0 bases and J by 0 bases, with 15 bases left in between. Germline V lookup: CDR1 SGHTA, CDR2 FQGNSA. This CDR3 is CASSLAGGSGLSYEQYF. The DNA for the CDR3 is TGTGCCAGCAGCTTAGCAGGAGGTAGCGGCCTCTCCTACGAGCAGTACTTC.

This clonotype was seen only once. V gene TRBV12-3 or TRBV12-4 combines with J gene TRBJ1-2; a possible D gene is TRBD1 (5 bases). The ends were cut back, 5 bases at V and 8 bases at J, with 12 bases in the middle. The CDR3 contains 12 residues. This chain's CDR3 is CASSKGQEGYTF. The DNA for the CDR3 is TGTGCCAGCAGTAAGGGGCAGGAGGGCTACACCTTC.

Comment on this clonotype: The junction departs from germline at one end; a sequencing error may be responsible. The V call is TRBV7-6, the J call TRBJ2-3; D unresolved. The CDR3 consists of 15 residues. Germline lookup yields CDR1 SGHVS and CDR2 FNYEAQ. CDR3 DNA: TGTGCCAGCGGCTTAGCTACGGAGCTCACAGATACGCAGTATTTT. Residues: CASGLATELTDTQYF.

The V call is TRBV24-1, the J call TRBJ1-1; tentatively, D is TRBD1 (5 bases). The CDR3 has 14 amino acids. V lost 4 bases, J lost 1 base, and 9 bases lay in between. Looked up from germline, CDR1 is KGHDR and CDR2 is SFDVKD. Here the CDR3 reads CATSDRTGNTEAFF. The CDR3 nucleotides read TGTGCCACCAGTGACCGAACAGGGAACACTGAAGCTTTCTTT.

CDR3 in amino acids: CASGPTSGGETQYF. The CDR3 nucleotides are TGTGCCAGCGGCCCCACTAGCGGGGGAGAGACCCAGTACTTC. The rearrangement links TRBV3-1 to TRBJ2-5; TRBD2 agrees at 11 bases. Germline V lookup: CDR1 LGHDT, CDR2 YNNKEL (reference sequence). The CDR3 is made up of 14 amino acids. V dropped 8 bases and J dropped 4; count of bases not matched to a gene: 6.

The chain couples TRBV20-1 to TRBJ1-2, with TRBD1 matching over 8 bases. The germline gives CDR1 DFQATT, CDR2 SNEGSKA (reference sequence). J lost 3 bases, V lost 0 bases, and 9 bases had no gene match. There are 16 residues in the CDR3. CDR3 loop: CSARERPKQGDYGYTF. DNA of the CDR3: TGCAGTGCTAGAGAGAGACCGAAACAGGGGGACTATGGCTACACCTTC.

This clonotype has more than one count but fewer than ten. The rearrangement joins TRBV28 to TRBJ2-7, with D tentatively TRBD1 (6 bases). The CDR3 is 13 amino acids. Per the germline V gene, CDR1 is MDHEN and CDR2 is SYDVKM. V gave up 8 bases and J gave up 3 bases, with 14 bases separating them. The CDR3 DNA follows: TGTGCCAGCGTCAGGGGCAGGGACTACGAGCAGTACTTC. Protein: CASVRGRDYEQYF.

The chain links TRBV7-2 to TRBJ1-2, with unresolved D. The CDR3 extends over 13 amino acids. Per germline, CDR1 SGHTA and CDR2 FQGNSA. The V gene lost 5 bases and the J gene lost 4 bases, with 11 bases spanning the gap. The CDR3: CASSIGRGYGYTF. The CDR3 DNA reads TGTGCCAGCAGCATCGGACGCGGCTATGGCTACACCTTC.

This chain connects TRBV4-2 to TRBJ2-1; 8 bases match TRBD2. The J segment lost 4 bases and the V segment lost 1 base, leaving 9 bases of the junction unmatched. CDR1 and CDR2 (germline): LGHNA, YNFKEQ. CDR3 length: 17 amino acids. CDR3 nucleotide sequence: TGTGCCAGCAGCCAAGTCTTCGGACTAGCTGTTTACAATGAGCAGTTCTTC. Amino acid sequence: CASSQVFGLAVYNEQFF.

V and J are TRBV20-1 and TRBJ2-7; possibly TRBD2 for D (6 bases). CDR1 and CDR2 from the germline V gene are DFQATT and SNEGSKA (reference sequence). Trimming shortened V by 5 bases and J by 0 bases, and 17 bases separated the two germline ends. The CDR3 loop spans 15 amino acids. As DNA, the CDR3 is TGCAGTGCTGAGTATAGCGGTTATAGCTCCTACGAGCAGTACTTC. As protein: CSAEYSGYSSYEQYF.

Only one count was recorded for this clonotype. The chain combines TRBV7-2 with TRBJ2-1, with 14 positions matching TRBD2. The DNA end is more similar to TRBJ2-7, so the J call may be wrong. The CDR3 sequence is 19 residues long. Germline V gives CDR1 SGHTA, CDR2 FQGNSA. The CDR3 spells CASSTPGLAGVTSYNEQYF. Written as DNA, the CDR3 is TGTGCCAGCAGCACCCCGGGACTAGCGGGAGTTACCTCCTACAATGAGCAGTACTTC.

The chain carries TRBV10-2 and TRBJ1-6; 7 nucleotides agree with TRBD1. The CDR3 consists of 14 residues. The V segment lost 6 bases and the J segment 9 bases; nucleotides outside the gene matches: 8. Germline V gene lookup returns CDR1 WSHSY and CDR2 SAAADI. In DNA form, the CDR3 reads TGCGCCAGCAGGAGGACAGGTCAAGGTTCACCCCTCCACTTT. Protein sequence: CASRRTGQGSPLHF.

This chain connects TRBV28 to TRBJ2-7; TRBD2 agrees at 11 bases. Germline values: CDR1 MDHEN, CDR2 SYDVKM. The CDR3 contains 16 residues. J gave up 3 bases and V 3 bases, and 7 bases lay outside the gene matches. As DNA, the CDR3 is TGTGCCAGCAGTTTCCCGACTAGCGGGAACGTCTACGAGCAGTACTTC. The encoded protein is CASSFPTSGNVYEQYF. The complete variable domain, with remaining parts taken from reference TRBV28 and TRBJ2-7, reads DVKVTQSSRYLVKRTGEKVFLECVQDMDHENMFWYRQDPGLGLRLIYFSYDVKMKEKGDIPEGYSVSREKKERFSLILESASTNQTSMYLCASSFPTSGNVYEQYFGPGTRLTVT.

This clonotype appeared a few times. This sequence joins TRBV27 and TRBJ2-2; the match to TRBD1 covers 8 bases. Germline V gene sequence: CDR1 MNHEY, CDR2 SMNVEV (reference sequence). Trimming cost V 3 bases and J 3 bases; bases outside gene matches: 6. The CDR3 contains 16 residues. The CDR3 region is CASSFSTGVYTGELFF. Here the CDR3 DNA reads TGTGCCAGCAGTTTTTCGACAGGGGTGTACACCGGGGAGCTGTTTTTT.

The rearrangement uses TRBV28 and TRBJ2-7; 7 bases match TRBD1. Per germline, CDR1 MDHEN and CDR2 SYDVKM. This CDR3 has 15 amino acids. The V gene end was trimmed by 6 bases and the J gene end by 7 bases; junction bases not matched to a gene: 15. The CDR3 region has the DNA TGTGCCAGCAGCCTCTATTTTGCAGACAGGGAAGAGCAGTACTTC. Translated, it gives CASSLYFADREEQYF.

This clonotype has more than one count but fewer than ten. The chain recombines TRBV29-1 with TRBJ2-7; 8 positions agree with TRBD2. V gave up 5 bases and J gave up 7 bases; unmatched junction bases: 10. Per the germline V gene, CDR1 is SQVTM and CDR2 is ANQGSEA. This CDR3 is built from 13 residues. CDR3 protein: CSVSKRELNEQYF. Written as DNA, the CDR3 is TGCAGCGTTTCCAAGCGGGAGCTGAATGAGCAGTACTTC.

This clonotype was detected many times. V usage is TRBV4-2 and J usage is TRBJ2-1; D unclear. Germline loops: CDR1 LGHNA, CDR2 YNFKEQ. This CDR3 contains 17 residues. Trimming removed 1 base from V and 4 bases from J, with 17 bases in between. The CDR3 protein is CASSQVSGSLLYNEQFF. CDR3 nucleotides: TGTGCCAGCAGCCAAGTTTCAGGTTCCCTTTTGTACAATGAGCAGTTCTTC.

As concerns this clonotype: Relative to the germline gene, one junction end is altered; a read error may explain this. The chain carries TRBV4-1 and TRBJ1-3; D is undetermined. CDR3 length equals 14 residues. CDR1 MGHRA and CDR2 YSYEKL come from the germline V gene. The CDR3 loop reads CASRSPGSGNTTYF. The CDR3, as DNA: TGCGCCAGCAGATCACCGGGATCTGGAAACACCACATATTTT.

The gene calls are TRBV29-1 and TRBJ2-2; D might be TRBD2 (6 bases). The V end lost 0 bases, the J end lost 4 bases, and 12 bases lay between the germline ends. The CDR3 has 15 amino acids. Germline CDR1 SQVTM, CDR2 ANQGSEA. The CDR3 region is CSVEDRWGVTGELFF. The CDR3 nucleotides are TGCAGCGTTGAAGATCGGTGGGGGGTCACCGGGGAGCTGTTTTTT.

This clonotype was seen once. J is TRBJ2-7 and V is TRBV3-1; no firm D call. Germline V CDR1 and CDR2: LGHDT, YNNKEL (reference sequence). The CDR3 sequence is 13 residues long. V was cut by 0 bases and J by 7 bases, with 10 bases left in between. The CDR3 sequence: CASSQDRVNEQYF. DNA of the CDR3: TGTGCCAGCAGCCAAGATCGGGTAAATGAGCAGTACTTC.

The chain uses TRBV5-6 and TRBJ1-1, with TRBD1 matching over 8 bases. Trimming cost V 4 bases and J 0 bases; bases outside gene matches: 8. Germline CDR1 reads SGHDT; CDR2 reads YYEEEE. This CDR3 has 16 amino acids. In DNA form, the CDR3 reads TGTGCCAGCAGCCGGACAGGGTTCATGATGAACACTGAAGCTTTCTTT. Amino acid sequence: CASSRTGFMMNTEAFF.

This clonotype appeared a few times. The J gene is TRBJ2-5, the V gene TRBV29-1; 7 positions agree with TRBD2. The germline V gene encodes CDR1 SQVTM and CDR2 ANQGSEA. With V trimmed by 5 bases and J by 5 bases, 20 bases remained unmatched. The CDR3 is 17 residues long. The CDR3 DNA follows: TGCAGCGTTTCTGCCGGTCTTTGGGGGGGTGGTTTGGAGACCCAGTACTTC. Its protein product is CSVSAGLWGGGLETQYF.

The chain has TRBV7-9 and TRBJ1-1, with D unclear. Trimming left V 1 base short and J 4 bases short, with 13 bases between. The germline CDR1 and CDR2 sequences are SEHNR and FQNEAQ (reference sequence). CDR3 length equals 15 residues. CDR3 loop: CASSLGDRISTEAFF. In DNA, the CDR3 is TGTGCCAGCAGCTTAGGAGACCGAATTAGCACTGAAGCTTTCTTT.

This sequence joins TRBV5-1 and TRBJ2-1; TRBD2 matches at 13 bases. V shed 1 base and J 8 bases; nucleotides not matched to a gene: 6. CDR3 length: 16 residues. Looked up from germline, CDR1 is SGHRS and CDR2 is YFSETQ. The DNA of the CDR3 is TGCGCCAGCAGCTTGACTAGCGGGAGGGCCAACGATGAGCAGTTCTTC. Its protein is CASSLTSGRANDEQFF. Filled out from reference TRBV5-1 and TRBJ2-1, the complete variable domain reads KAGVTQTPRYLIKTRGQQVTLSCSPISGHRSVSWYQQTPGQGLQFLFEYFSETQRNKGNFPGRFSGRQFSNSRSEMNVSTLELGDSALYLCASSLTSGRANDEQFFGPGTRLTVL.

This clonotype has a count of ten or more. The gene calls are TRBV12-3 or TRBV12-4 and TRBJ2-3; maybe TRBD2 (5 bases). The CDR3 has 14 amino acids. Trimming took 7 bases from V and 6 from J, leaving 17 bases between them. The CDR3 region has the DNA TGTGCCAGCACCTCGAGGGCAGGTGGGGATACGCAGTATTTT. Translation gives CASTSRAGGDTQYF.

This clonotype was seen a single time. V and J are TRBV20-1 and TRBJ1-1; D unclear. Trimming shortened V by 4 bases and J by 1 base, and 7 bases separated the two germline ends. Germline lookup yields CDR1 DFQATT and CDR2 SNEGSKA (reference sequence). The CDR3 sequence is 12 residues long. The CDR3 is CSAIDKNTEAFF. DNA for the CDR3: TGCAGTGCTATTGATAAGAACACTGAAGCTTTCTTT.

The gene calls are TRBV27 and TRBJ2-1, with 7 bases fitting TRBD1. The germline gives CDR1 MNHEY, CDR2 SMNVEV (reference sequence). This CDR3 has 17 amino acids. Trimming at V came to 2 bases and at J to 4 bases, leaving 11 bases not matched to a gene. CDR3: CASSLAPGTEGYNEQFF. The DNA for the CDR3 is TGTGCCAGCAGTTTAGCCCCCGGGACAGAGGGATACAATGAGCAGTTCTTC.

Note on this clonotype: A much larger clonotype is one base distant, so this may be a read error. The V gene is TRBV12-3 or TRBV12-4, the J gene TRBJ1-2; D remains ambiguous. V gave up 5 bases and J gave up 4 bases, with 11 bases separating them. The CDR3 sequence is 13 residues long. The DNA of the CDR3 is TGTGCCAGCAGTGTGAAGGGAGTCTATGGCTACACCTTC. Translation gives CASSVKGVYGYTF.

There are a few counts of this clonotype. V and J are TRBV12-3 or TRBV12-4 and TRBJ1-1; D is perhaps TRBD1 (5 bases). V was clipped by 6 bases and J by 5 bases, with 13 bases between them. CDR3 length: 13 amino acids. The CDR3 is CASSRPQGTEAFF. The CDR3 region has the DNA TGTGCCAGCAGCCGCCCCCAGGGTACTGAAGCTTTCTTT.